What follows describes a single TCR beta chain. Seattle's cohort entered during active infection and was followed longitudinally. The germline CDR1 and CDR2 sequences are SNHLY and FYNNEI. The CDR3 is 13 amino acids. Trimming stripped 10 bases from V and 4 bases from J, with 16 bases between. These data are taken from a study of blood T cell repertoires in COVID-19. As handled by the study authors: Reference gene primer amplification yielded estimated nucleated cell counts. Sequencing was performed with immunoSEQ multiplex PCR; in TCRdb, only in-frame clones are kept and a portion is missing. The DNA was the basis for D and trimming; V, J and clone size are from that table. Of some 290,000 clones listed, nearly 90% were seen once; the top ten hold around 0.96%.

This TCR came from a woman aged 40 to 55 with COVID-19, enrolled during active disease. The sample comprised peripheral blood. The rearrangement uses TRBV2 and TRBJ1-1, with a tentative D call TRBD1 (5 bases). CDR3 DNA sequence: TGTGCCACGATGCGACAGAGGCCCACTGAAGCTTTCTTT. Amino acid sequence: CATMRQRPTEAFF.